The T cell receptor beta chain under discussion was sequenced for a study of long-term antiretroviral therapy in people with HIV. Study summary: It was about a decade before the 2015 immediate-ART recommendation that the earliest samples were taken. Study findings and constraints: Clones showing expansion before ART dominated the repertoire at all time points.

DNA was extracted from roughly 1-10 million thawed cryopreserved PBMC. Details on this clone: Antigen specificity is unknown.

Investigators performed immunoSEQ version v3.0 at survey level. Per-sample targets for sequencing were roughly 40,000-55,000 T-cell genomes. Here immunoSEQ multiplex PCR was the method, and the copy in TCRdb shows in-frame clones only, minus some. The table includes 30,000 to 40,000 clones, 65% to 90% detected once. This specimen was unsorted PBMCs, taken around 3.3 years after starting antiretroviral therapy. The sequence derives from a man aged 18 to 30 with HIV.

The CDR3: CASSLGGWRELFF. The DNA of the CDR3 is TGTGCCAGCAGCTTGGGCGGTTGGCGGGAGCTGTTTTTT. The V and J genes are TRBV5-8 and TRBJ2-2; D is unresolved. V dropped 0 bases and J dropped 9 bases, with 9 bases sitting between them. The length of the CDR3 is 13 residues. Germline V gives CDR1 SGHTS, CDR2 YDEGEE.